One and the same sample provided the 8 T cell receptor beta chains below, sequenced in a study of blood T cell repertoires in COVID-19. The assay was immunoSEQ multiplex PCR, and TCRdb's table has in-frame clones only and misses some. The repertoire holds roughly 140,000 clones, with over 75% as singletons. Sequenced: peripheral blood. The receptors stem from a woman aged 60 to 75 with COVID-19, enrolled during active disease.

This chain connects TRBV12-3 or TRBV12-4 to TRBJ2-3, with D possibly being TRBD1 (6 bases). V dropped 2 bases and J dropped 3 bases, with 6 bases sitting between them. The CDR3 spans 13 residues. The CDR3: CASSLRGTDTQYF. The CDR3 DNA is TGTGCCAGCAGTTTAAGGGGGACAGATACGCAGTATTTT.

The chain has TRBV9 and TRBJ2-7; D not certain. The V end lost 4 bases, the J end lost 2 bases, and 13 bases lay between the germline ends. The CDR3 spans 14 residues. Germline CDR1 and CDR2: SGDLS and YYNGEE. The CDR3 loop reads CASSPQAQTYEQYF. In DNA form, the CDR3 reads TGTGCCAGCAGCCCTCAGGCTCAAACCTACGAGCAGTACTTC.

The V and J genes are TRBV3-1 (or the pseudogene TRBV3-2) and TRBJ2-1, with 11 nucleotides matching TRBD2. The CDR3 covers 15 residues. V shed 6 bases and J 4 bases; nucleotides not matched to a gene: 5. Germline-derived CDR1 and CDR2 are LGHDT and YNNKEL (reference sequence). As DNA, the CDR3 is TGTGCCAGCAGAATAGCGGGGGGGTTTTACAATGAGCAGTTCTTC. This codes for CASRIAGGFYNEQFF.

This clone was observed a handful of times. The chain combines TRBV19 with TRBJ1-1; 9 nucleotides agree with TRBD1. V lost 4 bases, J lost 3 bases, and 15 bases stayed unmatched. Germline CDR1 LNHDA, CDR2 SQIVND (reference sequence). The CDR3 has 18 residues. In DNA form, the CDR3 reads TGTGCCAGTAGTACCCTTCCGGGACAGGGTCCCTGGGACACTGAAGCTTTCTTT. This sequence encodes CASSTLPGQGPWDTEAFF.

V usage is TRBV19 and J usage is TRBJ2-6, with 7 bases aligning to TRBD1. The CDR3 is made up of 17 amino acids. Trimming took 5 bases from V and 5 from J; bases not matched to a gene: 12. Germline values: CDR1 LNHDA, CDR2 SQIVND (reference sequence). CDR3: CASSAPRQGRRANVLTF. The CDR3 region has the DNA TGTGCCAGTAGTGCCCCACGACAGGGTAGGAGGGCCAACGTCCTGACTTTC.

This chain joins TRBV9 and TRBJ2-1, with 8 bases matching TRBD2. Losses at the gene ends were 7 bases for V and 0 bases for J; bases not matched to a gene: 3. This CDR3 spans 14 amino acids. Germline assignment: CDR1 SGDLS and CDR2 YYNGEE. CDR3 sequence reads: CASGGTSSYNEQFF. The CDR3 DNA is TGTGCCAGCGGGGGGACTAGCTCCTACAATGAGCAGTTCTTC.

A note on this clone: One end of the junction is discordant with germline, which a read error may explain. The chain recombines TRBV7-2 with TRBJ1-1; possible D gene TRBD1, 5 bases. The CDR3 contains 12 residues. The germline gives CDR1 SGHTA, CDR2 FQGNSA. DNA of the CDR3: TGTGCCAGCAGCGACGGTAGGCCGGGGACTGACTTT. It specifies CASSDGRPGTDF.

The sample holds one count of this clone. The rearrangement joins TRBV6-6 to TRBJ1-1, with D maybe TRBD1 (6 bases). The CDR3 is made up of 14 amino acids. Trimming cost V 2 bases and J 3 bases, with 10 bases left between them. CDR1 is MNHNY and CDR2 is SVGAGI in the germline V gene (reference sequence). The CDR3: CASSYGQLYTEAFF. In DNA, the CDR3 is TGTGCCAGCAGTTACGGACAGTTGTACACTGAAGCTTTCTTT.